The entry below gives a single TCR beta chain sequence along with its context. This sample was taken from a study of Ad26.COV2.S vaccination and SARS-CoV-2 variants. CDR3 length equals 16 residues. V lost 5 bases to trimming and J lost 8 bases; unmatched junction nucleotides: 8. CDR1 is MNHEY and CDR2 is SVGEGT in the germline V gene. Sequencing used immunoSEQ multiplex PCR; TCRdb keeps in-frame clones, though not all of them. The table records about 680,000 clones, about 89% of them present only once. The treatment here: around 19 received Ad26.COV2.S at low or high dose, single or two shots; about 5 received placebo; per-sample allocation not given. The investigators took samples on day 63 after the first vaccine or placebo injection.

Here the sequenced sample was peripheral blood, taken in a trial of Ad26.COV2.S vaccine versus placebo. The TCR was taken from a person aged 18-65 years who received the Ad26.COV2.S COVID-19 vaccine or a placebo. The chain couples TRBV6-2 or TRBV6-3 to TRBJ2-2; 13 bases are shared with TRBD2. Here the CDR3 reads CASSRLAGGLSGELFF. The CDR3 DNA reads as TGTGCCAGCAGTCGACTAGCGGGGGGTCTATCGGGGGAGCTGTTTTTT.